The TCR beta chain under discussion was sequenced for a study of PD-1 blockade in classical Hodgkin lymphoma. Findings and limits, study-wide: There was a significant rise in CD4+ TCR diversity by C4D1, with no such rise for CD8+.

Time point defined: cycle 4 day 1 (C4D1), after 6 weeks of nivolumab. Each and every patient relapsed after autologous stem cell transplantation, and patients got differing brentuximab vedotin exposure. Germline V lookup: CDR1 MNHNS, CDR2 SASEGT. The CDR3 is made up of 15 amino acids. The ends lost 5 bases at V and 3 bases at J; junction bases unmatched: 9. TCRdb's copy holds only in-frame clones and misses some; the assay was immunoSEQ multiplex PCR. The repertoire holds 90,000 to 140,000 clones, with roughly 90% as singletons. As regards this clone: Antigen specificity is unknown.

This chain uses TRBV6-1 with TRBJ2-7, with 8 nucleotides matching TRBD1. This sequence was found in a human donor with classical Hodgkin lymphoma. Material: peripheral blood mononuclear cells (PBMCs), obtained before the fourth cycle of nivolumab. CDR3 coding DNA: TGTGCCAGCAGTCCCGGGACAGGACCTTTCTACGAGCAGTACTTC. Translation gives CASSPGTGPFYEQYF.